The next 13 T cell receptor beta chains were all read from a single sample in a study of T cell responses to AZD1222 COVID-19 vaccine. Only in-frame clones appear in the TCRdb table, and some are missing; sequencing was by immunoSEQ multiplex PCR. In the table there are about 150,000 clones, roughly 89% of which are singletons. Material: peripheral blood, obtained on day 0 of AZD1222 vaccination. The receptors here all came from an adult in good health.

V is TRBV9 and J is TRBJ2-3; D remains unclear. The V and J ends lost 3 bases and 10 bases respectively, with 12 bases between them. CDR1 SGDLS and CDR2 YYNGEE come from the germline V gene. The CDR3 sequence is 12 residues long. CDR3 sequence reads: CASSGSHAAQYF. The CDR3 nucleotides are TGTGCCAGCAGCGGGTCTCACGCGGCGCAGTATTTT. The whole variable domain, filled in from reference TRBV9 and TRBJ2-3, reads DSGVTQTPKHLITATGQRVTLRCSPRSGDLSVYWYQQSLDQGLQFLIQYYNGEERAKGNILERFSAQQFPDLHSELNLSSLELGDSALYFCASSGSHAAQYFGPGTRLTVL.

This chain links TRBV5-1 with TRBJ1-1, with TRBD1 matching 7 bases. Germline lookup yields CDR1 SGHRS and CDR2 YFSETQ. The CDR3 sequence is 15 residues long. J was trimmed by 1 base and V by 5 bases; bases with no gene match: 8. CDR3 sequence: CASRPPGGENTEAFF. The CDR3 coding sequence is TGCGCCAGCAGACCCCCAGGGGGAGAGAACACTGAAGCTTTCTTT.

CDR3 amino acids: CASSPGTGGQETQYF. The CDR3 DNA sequence: TGTGCCAGCTCACCAGGGACAGGGGGCCAAGAGACCCAGTACTTC. The chain links TRBV18 to TRBJ2-5; 11 bases match TRBD1. The CDR3 has 15 amino acids. V gave up 2 bases and J gave up 1 base; unmatched junction bases: 0. From germline, CDR1 is KGHSH and CDR2 LQKENI.

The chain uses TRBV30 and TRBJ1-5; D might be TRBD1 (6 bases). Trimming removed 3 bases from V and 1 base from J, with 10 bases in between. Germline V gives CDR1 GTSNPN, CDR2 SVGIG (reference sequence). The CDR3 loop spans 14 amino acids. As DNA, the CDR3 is TGTGCCTGGAGCTTGGGGGGCAGCAATCAGCCCCAGCATTTT. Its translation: CAWSLGGSNQPQHF.

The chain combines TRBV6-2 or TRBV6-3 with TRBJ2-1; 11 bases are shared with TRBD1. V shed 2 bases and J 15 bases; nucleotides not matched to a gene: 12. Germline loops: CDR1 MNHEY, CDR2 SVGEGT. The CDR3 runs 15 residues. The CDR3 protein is CASSYRDRGGRRVFF. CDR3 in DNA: TGTGCCAGCAGTTACCGGGACAGGGGGGGTCGGAGAGTGTTCTTC.

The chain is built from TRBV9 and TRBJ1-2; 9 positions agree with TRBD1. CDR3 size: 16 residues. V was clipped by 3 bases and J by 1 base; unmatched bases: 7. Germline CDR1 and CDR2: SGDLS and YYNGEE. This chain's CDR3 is CASSGGQGLDNYGYTF. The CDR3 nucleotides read TGTGCCAGCAGCGGGGGACAGGGATTAGATAACTATGGCTACACCTTC.

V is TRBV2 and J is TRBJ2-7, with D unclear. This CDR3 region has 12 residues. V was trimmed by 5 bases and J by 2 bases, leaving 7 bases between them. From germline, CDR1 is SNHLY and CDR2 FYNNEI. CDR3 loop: CASSPVPYEQYF. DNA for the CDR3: TGTGCCAGCAGTCCCGTCCCCTACGAGCAGTACTTC.

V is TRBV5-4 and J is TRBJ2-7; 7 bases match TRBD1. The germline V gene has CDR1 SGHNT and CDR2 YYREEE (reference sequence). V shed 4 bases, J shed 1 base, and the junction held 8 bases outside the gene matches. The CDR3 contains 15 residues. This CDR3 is CASSPSGTDSYEQYF. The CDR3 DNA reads TGTGCCAGCAGCCCCTCCGGGACAGATTCCTACGAGCAGTACTTC.

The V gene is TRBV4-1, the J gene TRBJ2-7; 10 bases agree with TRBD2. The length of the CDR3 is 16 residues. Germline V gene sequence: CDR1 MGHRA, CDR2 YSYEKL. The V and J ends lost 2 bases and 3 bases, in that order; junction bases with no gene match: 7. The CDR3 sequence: CASSQLLGLASYEQYF. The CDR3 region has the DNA TGCGCCAGCAGCCAACTCCTGGGACTAGCGAGCTACGAGCAGTACTTC.

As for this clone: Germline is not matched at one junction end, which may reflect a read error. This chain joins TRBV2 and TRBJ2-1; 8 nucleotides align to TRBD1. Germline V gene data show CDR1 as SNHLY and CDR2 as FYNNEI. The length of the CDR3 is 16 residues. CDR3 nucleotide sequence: TGTGCCAGCAGGACACGATCAGGGGGCTGGTACAGTGAGCAGTTCTTC. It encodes CASRTRSGGWYSEQFF.

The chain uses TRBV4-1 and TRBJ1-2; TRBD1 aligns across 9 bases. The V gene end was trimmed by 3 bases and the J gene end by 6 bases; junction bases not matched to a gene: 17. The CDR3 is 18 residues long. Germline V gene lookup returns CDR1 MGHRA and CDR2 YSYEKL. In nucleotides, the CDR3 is TGCGCCAGCAGCCATGTCCGGGACAGGGCAAGGGAATACAATGGCTACACCTTC. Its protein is CASSHVRDRAREYNGYTF.

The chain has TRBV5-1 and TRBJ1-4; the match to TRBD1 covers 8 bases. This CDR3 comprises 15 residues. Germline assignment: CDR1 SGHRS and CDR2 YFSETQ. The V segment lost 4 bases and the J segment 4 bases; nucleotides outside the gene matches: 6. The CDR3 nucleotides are TGCGCCAGCAGCGTAGGACAGGGCCTTAATGAAAAACTGTTTTTT. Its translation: CASSVGQGLNEKLFF.

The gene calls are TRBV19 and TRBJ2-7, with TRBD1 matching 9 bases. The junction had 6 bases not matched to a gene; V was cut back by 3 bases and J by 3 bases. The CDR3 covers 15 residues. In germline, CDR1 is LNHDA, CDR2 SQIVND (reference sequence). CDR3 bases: TGTGCCAGTAGTATGGGACAGGGACGGTACTACGAGCAGTACTTC. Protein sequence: CASSMGQGRYYEQYF.